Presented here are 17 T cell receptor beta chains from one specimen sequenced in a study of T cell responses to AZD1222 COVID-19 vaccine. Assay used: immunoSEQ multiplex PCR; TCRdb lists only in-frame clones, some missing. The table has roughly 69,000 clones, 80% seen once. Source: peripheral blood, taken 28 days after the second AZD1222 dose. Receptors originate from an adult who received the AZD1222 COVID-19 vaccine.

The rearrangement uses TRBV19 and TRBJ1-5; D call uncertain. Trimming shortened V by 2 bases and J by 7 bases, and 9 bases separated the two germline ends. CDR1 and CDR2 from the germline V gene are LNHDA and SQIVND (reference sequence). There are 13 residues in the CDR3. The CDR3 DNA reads TGTGCCAGTAGTATACTCGCGGTACAGCCCCAGCATTTT. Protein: CASSILAVQPQHF.

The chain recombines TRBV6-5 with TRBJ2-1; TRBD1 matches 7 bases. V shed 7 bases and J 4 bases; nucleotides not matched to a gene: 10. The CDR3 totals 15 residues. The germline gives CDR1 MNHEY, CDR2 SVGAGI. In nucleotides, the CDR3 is TGTGCCAGCAACAAACCCGGGACAGCTTACAATGAGCAGTTCTTC. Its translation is CASNKPGTAYNEQFF.

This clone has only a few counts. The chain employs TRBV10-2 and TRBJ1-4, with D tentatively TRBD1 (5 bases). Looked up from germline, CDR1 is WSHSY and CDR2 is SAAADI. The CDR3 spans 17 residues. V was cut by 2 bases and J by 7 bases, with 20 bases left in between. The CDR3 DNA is TGCGCCAGCAGTGAGCCGACGTATAGGGGCGAGGGTGAAAAACTGTTTTTT. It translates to CASSEPTYRGEGEKLFF.

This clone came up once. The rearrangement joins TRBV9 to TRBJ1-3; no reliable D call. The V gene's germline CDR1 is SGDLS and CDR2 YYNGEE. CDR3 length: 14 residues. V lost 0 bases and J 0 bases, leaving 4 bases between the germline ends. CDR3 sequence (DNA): TGTGCCAGCAGCGTAGACTACTCTGGAAACACCATATATTTT. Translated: CASSVDYSGNTIYF.

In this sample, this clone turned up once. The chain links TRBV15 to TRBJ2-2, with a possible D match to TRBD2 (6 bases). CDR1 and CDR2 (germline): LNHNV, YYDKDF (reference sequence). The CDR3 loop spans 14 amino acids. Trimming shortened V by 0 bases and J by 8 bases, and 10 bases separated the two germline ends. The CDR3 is CATSRDPGVGELFF. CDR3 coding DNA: TGTGCCACCAGCAGAGATCCGGGGGTTGGGGAGCTGTTTTTT. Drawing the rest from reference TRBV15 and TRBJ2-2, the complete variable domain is DAMVIQNPRYQVTQFGKPVTLSCSQTLNHNVMYWYQQKSSQAPKLLFHYYDKDFNNEADTPDNFQSRRPNTSFCFLDIRSPGLGDTAMYLCATSRDPGVGELFFGEGSRLTVL.

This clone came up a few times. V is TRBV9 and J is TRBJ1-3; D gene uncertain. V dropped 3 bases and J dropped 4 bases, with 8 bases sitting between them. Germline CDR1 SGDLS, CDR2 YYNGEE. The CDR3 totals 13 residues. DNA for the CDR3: TGTGCCAGCAGCGAGGGCCCAGGAAACACCATATATTTT. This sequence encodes CASSEGPGNTIYF.

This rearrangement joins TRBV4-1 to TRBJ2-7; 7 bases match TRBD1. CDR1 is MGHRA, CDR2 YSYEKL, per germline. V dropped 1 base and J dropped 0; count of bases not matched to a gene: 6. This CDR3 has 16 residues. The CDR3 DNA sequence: TGCGCCAGCAGCCAAGTAGCACAGGGGAACTCCTACGAGCAGTACTTC. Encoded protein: CASSQVAQGNSYEQYF.

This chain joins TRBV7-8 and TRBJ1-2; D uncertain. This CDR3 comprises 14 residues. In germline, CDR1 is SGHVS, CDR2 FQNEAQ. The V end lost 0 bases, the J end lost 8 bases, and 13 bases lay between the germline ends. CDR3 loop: CASSLAGNREGYTF. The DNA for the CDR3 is TGTGCCAGCAGCTTAGCAGGGAATCGGGAGGGCTACACCTTC.

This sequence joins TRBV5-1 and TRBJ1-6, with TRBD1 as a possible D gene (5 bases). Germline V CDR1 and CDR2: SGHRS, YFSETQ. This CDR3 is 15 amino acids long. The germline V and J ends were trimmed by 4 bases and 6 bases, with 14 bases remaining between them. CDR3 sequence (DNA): TGCGCCAGCAGCGGGGGGTCACAGGTTAATTCACCCCTCCACTTT. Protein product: CASSGGSQVNSPLHF.

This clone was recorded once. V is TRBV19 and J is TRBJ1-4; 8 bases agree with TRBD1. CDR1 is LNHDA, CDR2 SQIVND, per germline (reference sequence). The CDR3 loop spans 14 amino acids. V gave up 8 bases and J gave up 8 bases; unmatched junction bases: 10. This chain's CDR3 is CASSPDRVGEKLFF. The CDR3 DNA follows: TGTGCCAGTTCCCCGGACAGGGTAGGGGAAAAACTGTTTTTT.

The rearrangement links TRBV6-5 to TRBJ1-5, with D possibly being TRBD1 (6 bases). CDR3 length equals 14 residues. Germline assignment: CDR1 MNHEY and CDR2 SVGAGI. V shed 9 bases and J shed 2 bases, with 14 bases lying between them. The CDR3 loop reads CASEVGGGNQPQHF. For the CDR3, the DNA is TGTGCCAGTGAGGTCGGGGGCGGCAATCAGCCCCAGCATTTT.

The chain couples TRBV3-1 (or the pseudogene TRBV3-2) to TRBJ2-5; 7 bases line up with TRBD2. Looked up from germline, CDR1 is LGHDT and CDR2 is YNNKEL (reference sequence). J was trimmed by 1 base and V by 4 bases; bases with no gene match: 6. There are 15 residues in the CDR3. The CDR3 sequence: CASSRRGEAQETQYF. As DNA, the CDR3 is TGTGCCAGCAGCCGACGGGGGGAAGCCCAAGAGACCCAGTACTTC.

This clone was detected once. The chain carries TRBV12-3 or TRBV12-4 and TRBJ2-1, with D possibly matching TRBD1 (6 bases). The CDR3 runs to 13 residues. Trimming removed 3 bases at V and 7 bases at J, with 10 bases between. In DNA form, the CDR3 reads TGTGCCAGCAGTTTCCACGACAGGAATGAGCAGTTCTTC. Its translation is CASSFHDRNEQFF.

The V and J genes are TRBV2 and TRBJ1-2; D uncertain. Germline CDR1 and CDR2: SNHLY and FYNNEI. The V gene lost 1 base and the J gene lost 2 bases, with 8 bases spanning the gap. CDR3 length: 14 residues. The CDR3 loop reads CASSEEVVNYGYTF. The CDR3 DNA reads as TGTGCCAGCAGTGAAGAAGTGGTCAACTATGGCTACACCTTC.

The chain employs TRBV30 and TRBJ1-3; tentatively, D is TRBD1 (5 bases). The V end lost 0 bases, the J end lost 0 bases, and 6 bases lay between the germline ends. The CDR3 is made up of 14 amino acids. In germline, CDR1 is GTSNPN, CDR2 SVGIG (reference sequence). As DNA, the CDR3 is TGTGCCTGGAGTGTCCAGGGCTCTGGAAACACCATATATTTT. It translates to CAWSVQGSGNTIYF.

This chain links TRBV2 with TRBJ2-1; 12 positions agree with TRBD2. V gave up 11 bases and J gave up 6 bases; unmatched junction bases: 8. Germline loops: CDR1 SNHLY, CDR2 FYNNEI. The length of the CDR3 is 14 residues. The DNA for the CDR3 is TGTGCCTCGAGAACTAGCGGGGGGACCAATGAGCAGTTCTTC. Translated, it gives CASRTSGGTNEQFF.

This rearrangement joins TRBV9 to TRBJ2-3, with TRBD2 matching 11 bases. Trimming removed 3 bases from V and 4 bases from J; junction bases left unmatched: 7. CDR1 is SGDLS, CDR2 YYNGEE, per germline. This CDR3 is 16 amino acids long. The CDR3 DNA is TGTGCCAGCAGCGCCCCTAGCGGGGGGTCGGCAGATACGCAGTATTTT. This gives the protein CASSAPSGGSADTQYF.